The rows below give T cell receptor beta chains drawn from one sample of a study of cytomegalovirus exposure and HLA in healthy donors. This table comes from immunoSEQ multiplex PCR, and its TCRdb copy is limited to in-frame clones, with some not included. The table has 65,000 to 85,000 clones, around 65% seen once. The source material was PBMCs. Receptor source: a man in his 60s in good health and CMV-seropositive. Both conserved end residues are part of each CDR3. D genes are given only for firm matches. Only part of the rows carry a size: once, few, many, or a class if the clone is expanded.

DNA: TGTGCCAGCATGGTGGGGACAGGGGTCTACGAGCAGTACTTC
CDR3: CASMVGTGVYEQYF
V: TRBV28
J: TRBJ2-7
D: TRBD1
size: NA

DNA: TGTGCCAGCAGTTTATTCCCAGGGGGCGTCTATGGCTACACCTTC
CDR3: CASSLFPGGVYGYTF
V: TRBV27
J: TRBJ1-2
D: TRBD1
size: few

DNA: TGTGCCAGCAGCTTAGCGCTCGGGACAGGGGGTGAAAAACTGTTTTTT
CDR3: CASSLALGTGGEKLFF
V: TRBV7-9
J: TRBJ1-4
D: TRBD1
size: few

DNA: TGTGCCAGCAGCTTAGCGCAGGCCCACGAGCAGTACTTC
CDR3: CASSLAQAHEQYF
V: TRBV7-2
J: TRBJ2-7
D: NA
size: once

DNA: TGTGCCAGCAGTTTGGGGGCGGAAGCTTTCTTT
CDR3: CASSLGAEAFF
V: TRBV28
J: TRBJ1-1
D: NA
size: NA

DNA: TGTGCCAGTAGTTCAGGGGCTTACTACACCTTC
CDR3: CASSSGAYYTF
V: TRBV19
J: TRBJ1-2
D: NA
size: NA

DNA: TGCGCCAGCAGCTTCGGACTAGCGGGATTAAATGAGCAGTTCTTC
CDR3: CASSFGLAGLNEQFF
V: TRBV10-2
J: TRBJ2-1
D: TRBD2
size: NA

DNA: TGTGCCAGTATGGGCAGTAGCTCTGGGGCCAACGTCCTGACTTTC
CDR3: CASMGSSSGANVLTF
V: TRBV6-6
J: TRBJ2-6
D: NA
size: NA

DNA: TGTGCCAGCAGTTACAGGGCAGGGGATGGCTACACCTTC
CDR3: CASSYRAGDGYTF
V: TRBV6-5
J: TRBJ1-2
D: NA
size: NA

DNA: TGTGCCAGCAGTGACATAGGGACAGGGGGTGAAAAACTGTTTTTT
CDR3: CASSDIGTGGEKLFF
V: TRBV28
J: TRBJ1-4
D: TRBD1
size: NA